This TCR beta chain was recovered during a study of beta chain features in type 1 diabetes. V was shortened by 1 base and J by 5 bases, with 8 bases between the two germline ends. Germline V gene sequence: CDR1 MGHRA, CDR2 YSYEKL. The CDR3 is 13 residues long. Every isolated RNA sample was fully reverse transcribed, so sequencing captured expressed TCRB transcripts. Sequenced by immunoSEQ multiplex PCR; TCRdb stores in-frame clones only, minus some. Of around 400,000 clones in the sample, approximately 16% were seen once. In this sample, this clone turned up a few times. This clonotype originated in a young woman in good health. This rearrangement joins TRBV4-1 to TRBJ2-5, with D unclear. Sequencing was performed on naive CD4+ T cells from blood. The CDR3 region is CASSQVSRETQYF. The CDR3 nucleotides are TGCGCCAGCAGCCAAGTGTCCCGGGAGACCCAGTACTTC.